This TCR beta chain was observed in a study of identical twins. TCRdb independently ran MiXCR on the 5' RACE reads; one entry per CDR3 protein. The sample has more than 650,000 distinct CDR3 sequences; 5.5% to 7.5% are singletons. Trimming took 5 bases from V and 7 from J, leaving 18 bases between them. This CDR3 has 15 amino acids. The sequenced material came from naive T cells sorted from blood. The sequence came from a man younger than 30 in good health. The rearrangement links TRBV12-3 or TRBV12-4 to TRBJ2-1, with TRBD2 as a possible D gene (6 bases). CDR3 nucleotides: TGTGCCAGCAGTCGACCTAGCGCCTTTAATAATGAGCAGTTCTTC. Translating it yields CASSRPSAFNNEQFF.